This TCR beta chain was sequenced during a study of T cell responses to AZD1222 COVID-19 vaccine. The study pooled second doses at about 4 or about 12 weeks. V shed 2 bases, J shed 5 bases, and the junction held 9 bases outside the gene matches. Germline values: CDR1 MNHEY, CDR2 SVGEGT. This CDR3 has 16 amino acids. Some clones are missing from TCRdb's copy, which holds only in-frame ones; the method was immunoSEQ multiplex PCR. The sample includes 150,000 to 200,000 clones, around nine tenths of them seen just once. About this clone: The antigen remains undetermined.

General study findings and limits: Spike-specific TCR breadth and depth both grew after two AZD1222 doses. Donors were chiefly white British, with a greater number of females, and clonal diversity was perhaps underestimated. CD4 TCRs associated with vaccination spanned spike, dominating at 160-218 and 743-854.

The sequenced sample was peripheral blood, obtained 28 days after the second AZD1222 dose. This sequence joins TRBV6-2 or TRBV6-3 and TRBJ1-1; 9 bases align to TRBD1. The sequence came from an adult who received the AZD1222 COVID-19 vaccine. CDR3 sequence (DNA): TGTGCCAGCAGTTACCCCCGGGACAGGGTACGAACTGAAGCTTTCTTT. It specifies CASSYPRDRVRTEAFF.